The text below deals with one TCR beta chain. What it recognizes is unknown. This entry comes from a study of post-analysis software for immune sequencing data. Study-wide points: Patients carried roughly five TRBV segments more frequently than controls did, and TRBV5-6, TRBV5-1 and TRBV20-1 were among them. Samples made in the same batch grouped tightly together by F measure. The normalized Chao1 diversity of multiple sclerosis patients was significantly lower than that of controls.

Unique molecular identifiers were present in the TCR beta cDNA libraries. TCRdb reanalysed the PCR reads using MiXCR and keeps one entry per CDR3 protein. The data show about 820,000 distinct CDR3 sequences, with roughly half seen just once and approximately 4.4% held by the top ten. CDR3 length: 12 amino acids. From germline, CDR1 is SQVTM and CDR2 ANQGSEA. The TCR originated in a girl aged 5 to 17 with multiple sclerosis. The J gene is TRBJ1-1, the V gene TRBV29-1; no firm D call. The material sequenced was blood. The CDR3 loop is CRVTGTNTEAFF. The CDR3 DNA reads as TGCAGGGTGACTGGAACTAACACTGAAGCTTTCTTT.